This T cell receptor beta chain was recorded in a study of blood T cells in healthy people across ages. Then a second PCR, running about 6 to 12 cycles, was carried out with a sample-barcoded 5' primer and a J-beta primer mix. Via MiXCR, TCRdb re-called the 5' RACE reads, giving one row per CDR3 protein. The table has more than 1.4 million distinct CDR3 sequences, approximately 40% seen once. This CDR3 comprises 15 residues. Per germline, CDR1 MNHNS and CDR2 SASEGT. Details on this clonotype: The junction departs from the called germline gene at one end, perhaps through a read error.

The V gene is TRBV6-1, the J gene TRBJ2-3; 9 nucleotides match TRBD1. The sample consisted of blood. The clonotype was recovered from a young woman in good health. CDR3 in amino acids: CASAPRQGGTDTQYF. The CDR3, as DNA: TGTGCCAGCGCTCCGCGACAGGGGGGCACGGATACGCAGTATTTT.